These T cell receptor beta chains were read from a single sample in a study of CD8 T cells in ankylosing spondylitis. TCRdb re-called the 5' RACE reads with MiXCR, one entry per CDR3 protein. Altogether about 260,000 distinct CDR3 sequences are present, 20% to 30% being singletons, with the ten largest covering around 0.64%. The source material was blood, either unsorted or a sorted T cell fraction (not recorded which). The receptors were sampled from a male donor with ankylosing spondylitis or in good health (not recorded which). Both conserved end residues are part of each CDR3. The D gene is left open where the match is weak. The size entry is marked missing in some rows and otherwise reads once, few, many or a size class.

v_gene	d_gene	abundance	j_gene	CDR3aa	CDR3nt
TRBV5-1	-	many	TRBJ2-1	CASSLAGDTYNEQFF	TGCGCCAGCAGCTTGGCAGGGGACACCTACAATGAGCAGTTCTTC
TRBV20-1	-	-	TRBJ1-5	CSARAGKSNQPQHF	TGCAGTGCTAGAGCGGGGAAGAGCAATCAGCCCCAGCATTTT
TRBV12-3/TRBV12-4	TRBD2	-	TRBJ2-7	CASSLGPSGGPKDEQYF	TGTGCCAGCAGTTTAGGGCCTAGCGGGGGCCCAAAGGACGAGCAGTACTTC
TRBV7-8	TRBD1	-	TRBJ1-6	CASRKGTVNSPLHF	TGTGCCAGCAGGAAGGGGACAGTTAATTCACCCCTCCACTTT
TRBV20-1	-	few	TRBJ2-7	CSAIRINEQYF	TGCAGTGCTATACGAATCAACGAGCAGTACTTC
TRBV6-5	-	many	TRBJ1-4	CASSHEGLGEKLFF	TGTGCCAGCAGTCACGAGGGGTTAGGTGAAAAACTGTTTTTT
TRBV18	-	-	TRBJ2-7	CASSPPGQRYEQYF	TGTGCCAGCTCACCCCCCGGACAGCGGTACGAGCAGTACTTC
TRBV30	-	-	TRBJ2-3	CAWSVGLGGDTQYF	TGTGCCTGGAGTGTAGGACTGGGCGGGGATACGCAGTATTTT
TRBV7-9	-	many	TRBJ2-3	CASSHTGPDTQYF	TGTGCCAGCAGCCATACAGGTCCAGATACGCAGTATTTT
TRBV20-1	-	-	TRBJ2-7	CSARDAGLPYEQYF	TGCAGTGCTAGAGACGCGGGGTTGCCCTACGAGCAGTACTTC
TRBV6-1	-	few	TRBJ2-5	CASRPGLPETQYF	TGTGCCAGCAGACCGGGACTTCCAGAGACCCAGTACTTC
TRBV6-2/TRBV6-3	-	few	TRBJ2-3	CASSYRPVRDTQYF	TGTGCCAGCAGTTACCGTCCCGTCCGCGATACGCAGTATTTT
TRBV5-5	TRBD1	-	TRBJ2-3	CASSSDRGRTDTQYF	TGTGCCAGCAGCTCGGACAGGGGCCGCACAGATACGCAGTATTTT
TRBV7-2	-	few	TRBJ2-3	CASSQAIGADTQYF	TGTGCCAGCAGCCAGGCTATTGGGGCAGATACGCAGTATTTT
TRBV7-4	-	-	TRBJ2-3	CASSLAGYTQYF	TGTGCCAGCAGCCTAGCAGGCTATACGCAGTATTTT
TRBV20-1	-	many	TRBJ1-6	CSARDSGNSPLHF	TGCAGTGCTAGAGATTCGGGTAATTCACCCCTCCACTTT
TRBV9	-	-	TRBJ2-3	CASSVVGWFTDTQYF	TGTGCCAGCAGCGTAGTCGGCTGGTTCACAGATACGCAGTATTTT
TRBV10-3	TRBD2	few	TRBJ2-3	CAISLVVAGAPTHTDTQYF	TGTGCCATCAGTCTCGTAGTAGCGGGGGCCCCGACACACACAGATACGCAGTATTTT
TRBV20-1	TRBD1	many	TRBJ1-5	CSARDWGGQADQPQHF	TGCAGTGCTAGAGATTGGGGAGGACAGGCCGATCAGCCCCAGCATTTT
TRBV20-1	TRBD1	-	TRBJ1-2	CSAPGQDYGYTF	TGCAGTGCTCCCGGACAGGACTATGGCTACACCTTC
TRBV5-1	TRBD2	-	TRBJ2-1	CASSLAPGGLINEQFF	TGCGCCAGCAGCTTGGCCCCGGGGGGTCTTATCAATGAGCAGTTCTTC
TRBV10-3	TRBD1	-	TRBJ2-5	CATAGGTKEETQYF	TGTGCCACCGCAGGGGGCACAAAGGAAGAGACCCAGTACTTC
TRBV20-1	-	many	TRBJ1-1	CRAGSANTEAFF	TGCAGGGCAGGGTCCGCGAACACTGAAGCTTTCTTT
TRBV20-1	TRBD2	few	TRBJ2-3	CSAMGGLAYTDTQYF	TGCAGTGCTATGGGTGGACTAGCCTACACAGATACGCAGTATTTT
TRBV12-3/TRBV12-4	-	many	TRBJ2-5	CASSPVAGIEETQYF	TGTGCCAGCAGTCCCGTTGCAGGGATCGAAGAGACCCAGTACTTC
TRBV12-3/TRBV12-4	-	-	TRBJ2-1	CASSLYREQFF	TGTGCCAGCAGTTTATATCGTGAGCAGTTCTTC
TRBV5-1	-	-	TRBJ1-2	CASSLEGLSDGYTF	TGCGCCAGCAGCTTGGAGGGGCTTTCCGATGGCTACACCTTC
TRBV5-8	-	-	TRBJ1-1	CASKWDTEAFF	TGTGCCAGCAAGTGGGACACTGAAGCTTTCTTT
TRBV7-8	TRBD1	-	TRBJ2-5	CASSLVGDRVKTQYF	TGTGCCAGCAGCTTAGTTGGAGACAGGGTAAAGACCCAGTACTTC
TRBV29-1	-	-	TRBJ1-3	CSVGGDSSGNTVYF	TGCAGCGTTGGGGGTGATAGCTCTGGAAACACCGTATATTTT
TRBV20-1	-	many	TRBJ2-2	CSAPETNTGELFF	TGCAGTGCCCCGGAGACTAACACCGGGGAGCTGTTTTTT
TRBV29-1	-	few	TRBJ2-5	CSVEDLGPEETQYF	TGCAGCGTTGAAGATCTCGGGCCAGAAGAGACCCAGTACTTC
TRBV20-1	TRBD1	-	TRBJ2-3	CSARAGGKSDTQYF	TGCAGTGCTAGAGCAGGGGGCAAATCAGATACGCAGTATTTT
TRBV29-1	-	many	TRBJ2-7	CSIGQDYEQYF	TGCAGCATAGGACAAGACTACGAGCAGTACTTC
TRBV29-1	-	few	TRBJ2-3	CSGRGPTDTQYF	TGCAGCGGAAGGGGCCCCACAGATACGCAGTATTTT